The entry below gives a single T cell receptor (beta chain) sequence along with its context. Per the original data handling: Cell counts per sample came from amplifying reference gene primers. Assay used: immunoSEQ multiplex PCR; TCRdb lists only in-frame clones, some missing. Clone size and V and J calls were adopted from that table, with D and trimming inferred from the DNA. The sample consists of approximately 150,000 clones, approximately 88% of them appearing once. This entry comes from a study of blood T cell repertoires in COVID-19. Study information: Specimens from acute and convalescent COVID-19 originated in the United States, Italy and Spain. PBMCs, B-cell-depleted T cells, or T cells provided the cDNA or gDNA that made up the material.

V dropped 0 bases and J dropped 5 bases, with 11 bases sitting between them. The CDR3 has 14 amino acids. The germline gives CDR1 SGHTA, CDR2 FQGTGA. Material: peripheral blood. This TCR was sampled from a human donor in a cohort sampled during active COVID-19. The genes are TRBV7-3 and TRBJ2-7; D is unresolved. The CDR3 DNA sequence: TGTGCCAGCAGCTTAACGGGTGCAGGCCACGAGCAGTACTTC. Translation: CASSLTGAGHEQYF.